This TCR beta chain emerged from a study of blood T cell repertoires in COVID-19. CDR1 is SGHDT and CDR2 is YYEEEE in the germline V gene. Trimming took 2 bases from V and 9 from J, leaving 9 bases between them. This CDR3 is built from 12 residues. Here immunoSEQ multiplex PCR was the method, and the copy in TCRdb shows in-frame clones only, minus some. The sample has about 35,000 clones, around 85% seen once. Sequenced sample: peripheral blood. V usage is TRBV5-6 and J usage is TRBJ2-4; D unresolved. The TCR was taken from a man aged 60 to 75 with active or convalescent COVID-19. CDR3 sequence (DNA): TGTGCCAGCAGCTTTGGTCCGGGCATTCAGTACTTC. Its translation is CASSFGPGIQYF. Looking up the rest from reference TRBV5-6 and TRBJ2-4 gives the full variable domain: DAGVTQSPTHLIKTRGQQVTLRCSPKSGHDTVSWYQQALGQGPQFIFQYYEEEERQRGNFPDRFSGHQFPNYSSELNVNALLLGDSALYLCASSFGPGIQYFGAGTRLSVL.